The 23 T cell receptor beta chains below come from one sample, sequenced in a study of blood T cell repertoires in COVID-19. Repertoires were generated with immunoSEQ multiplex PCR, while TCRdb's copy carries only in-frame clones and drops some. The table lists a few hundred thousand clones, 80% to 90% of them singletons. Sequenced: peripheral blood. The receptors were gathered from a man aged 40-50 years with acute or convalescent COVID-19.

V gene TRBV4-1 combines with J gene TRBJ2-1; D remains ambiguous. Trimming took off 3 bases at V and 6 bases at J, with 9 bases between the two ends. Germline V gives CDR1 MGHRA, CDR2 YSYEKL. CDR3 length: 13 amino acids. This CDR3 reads CASSHDRSNEQFF. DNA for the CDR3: TGCGCCAGCAGCCATGATCGTAGCAATGAGCAGTTCTTC.

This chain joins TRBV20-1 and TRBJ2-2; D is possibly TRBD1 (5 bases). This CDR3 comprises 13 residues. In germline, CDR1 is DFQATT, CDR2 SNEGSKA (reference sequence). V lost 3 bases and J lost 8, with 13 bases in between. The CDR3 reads CSASAGLAGELFF. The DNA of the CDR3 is TGCAGTGCTAGTGCAGGGCTGGCGGGGGAGCTGTTTTTT.

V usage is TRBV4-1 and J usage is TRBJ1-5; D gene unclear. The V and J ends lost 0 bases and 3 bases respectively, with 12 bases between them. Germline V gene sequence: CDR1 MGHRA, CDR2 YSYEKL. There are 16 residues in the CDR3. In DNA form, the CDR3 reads TGCGCCAGCAGCCAAGATTCGGGGAGAGTCAATCAGCCCCAGCATTTT. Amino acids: CASSQDSGRVNQPQHF.

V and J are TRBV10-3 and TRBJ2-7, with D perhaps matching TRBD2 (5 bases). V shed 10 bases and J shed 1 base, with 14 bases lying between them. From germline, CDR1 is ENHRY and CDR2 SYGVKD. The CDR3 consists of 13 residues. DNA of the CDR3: TGTGCCACCGCCGATACTAGGTCCTACGAGCAGTACTTC. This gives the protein CATADTRSYEQYF.

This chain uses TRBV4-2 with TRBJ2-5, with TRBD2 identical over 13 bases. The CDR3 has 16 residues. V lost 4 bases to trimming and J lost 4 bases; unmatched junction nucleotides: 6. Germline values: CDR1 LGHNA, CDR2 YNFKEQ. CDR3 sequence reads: CASSRALAGGGETQYF. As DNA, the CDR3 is TGTGCCAGCAGCCGCGCACTAGCGGGGGGGGGAGAGACCCAGTACTTC.

The CDR3: CASSWDRSNTEAFF. DNA of the CDR3: TGTGCCAGCAGCTGGGACAGGTCGAACACTGAAGCTTTCTTT. V is TRBV7-2 and J is TRBJ1-1, with TRBD1 identical over 8 bases. V lost 4 bases and J lost 1; bases outside the gene matches: 2. CDR3 length: 14 residues. CDR1 is SGHTA and CDR2 is FQGNSA in the germline V gene.

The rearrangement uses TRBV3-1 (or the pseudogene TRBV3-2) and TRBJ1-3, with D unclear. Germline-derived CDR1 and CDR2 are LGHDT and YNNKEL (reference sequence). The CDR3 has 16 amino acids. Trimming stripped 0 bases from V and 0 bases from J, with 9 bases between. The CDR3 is CASSQDLLSSGNTIYF. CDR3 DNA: TGTGCCAGCAGCCAAGATCTTCTCAGCTCTGGAAACACCATATATTTT.

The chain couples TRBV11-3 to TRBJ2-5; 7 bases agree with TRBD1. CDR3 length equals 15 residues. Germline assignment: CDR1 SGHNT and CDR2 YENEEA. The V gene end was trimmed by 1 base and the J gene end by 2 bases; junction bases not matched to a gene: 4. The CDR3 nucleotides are TGTGCCAGCAGCTTAGGAGGGACAGAACAAGAGACCCAGTACTTC. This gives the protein CASSLGGTEQETQYF.

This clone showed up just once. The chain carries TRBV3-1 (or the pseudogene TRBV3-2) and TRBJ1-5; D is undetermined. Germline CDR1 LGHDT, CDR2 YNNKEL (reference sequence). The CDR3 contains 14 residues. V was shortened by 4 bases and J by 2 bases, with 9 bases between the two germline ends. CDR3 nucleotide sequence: TGTGCCAGCAGCCCCGGTGGTGGCAATCAGCCCCAGCATTTT. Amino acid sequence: CASSPGGGNQPQHF.

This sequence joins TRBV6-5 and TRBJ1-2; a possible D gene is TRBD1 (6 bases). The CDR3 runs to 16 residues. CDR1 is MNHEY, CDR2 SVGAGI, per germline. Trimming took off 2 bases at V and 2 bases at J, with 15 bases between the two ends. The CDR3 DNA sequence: TGTGCCAGCAGTTACACGGGGGGGGGCTACAACTATGGCTACACCTTC. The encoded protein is CASSYTGGGYNYGYTF.

CDR3 sequence reads: CASSLQGLLGNTIYF. The CDR3 bases are TGTGCCAGCAGTTTACAGGGCCTGCTTGGAAACACCATATATTTT. The genes are TRBV5-5 and TRBJ1-3; maybe TRBD1 (6 bases). Deletions cut 5 bases from V and 3 bases from J, with 15 bases between. The CDR3 is made up of 15 amino acids. The germline V gene encodes CDR1 SGHKS and CDR2 YYEKEE (reference sequence).

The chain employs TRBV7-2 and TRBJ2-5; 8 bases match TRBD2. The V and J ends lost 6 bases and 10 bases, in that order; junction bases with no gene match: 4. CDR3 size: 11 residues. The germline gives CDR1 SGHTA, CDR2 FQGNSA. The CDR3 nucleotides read TGTGCCAGCAGTCCCAGCGGGAGCCAGTACTTC. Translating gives CASSPSGSQYF.

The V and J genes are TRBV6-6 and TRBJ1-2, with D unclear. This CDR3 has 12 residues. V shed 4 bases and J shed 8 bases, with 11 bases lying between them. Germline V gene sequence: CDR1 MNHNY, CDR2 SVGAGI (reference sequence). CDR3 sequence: CASSSLTIGYTF. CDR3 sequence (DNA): TGTGCCAGCAGTTCCCTAACTATAGGCTACACCTTC.

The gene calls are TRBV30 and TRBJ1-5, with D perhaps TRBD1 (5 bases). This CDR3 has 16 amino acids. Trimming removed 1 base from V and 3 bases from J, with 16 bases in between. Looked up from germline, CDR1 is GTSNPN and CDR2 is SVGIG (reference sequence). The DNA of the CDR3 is TGTGCCTGGAGTGGGGGGTCCGGGGGGGTCAATCAGCCCCAGCATTTT. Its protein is CAWSGGSGGVNQPQHF.

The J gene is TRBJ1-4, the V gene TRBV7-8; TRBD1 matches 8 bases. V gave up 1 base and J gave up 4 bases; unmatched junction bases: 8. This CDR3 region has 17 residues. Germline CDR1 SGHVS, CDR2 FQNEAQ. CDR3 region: CASSLEGTGGINEKLFF. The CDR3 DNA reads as TGTGCCAGCAGCTTAGAGGGGACAGGCGGAATTAATGAAAAACTGTTTTTT.

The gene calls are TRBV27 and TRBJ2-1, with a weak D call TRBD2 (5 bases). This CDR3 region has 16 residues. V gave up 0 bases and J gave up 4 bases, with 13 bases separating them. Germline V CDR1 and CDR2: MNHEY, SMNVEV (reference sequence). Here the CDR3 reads CASSLSKHLAYNEQFF. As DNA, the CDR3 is TGTGCCAGCAGTTTATCGAAACACCTAGCTTACAATGAGCAGTTCTTC.

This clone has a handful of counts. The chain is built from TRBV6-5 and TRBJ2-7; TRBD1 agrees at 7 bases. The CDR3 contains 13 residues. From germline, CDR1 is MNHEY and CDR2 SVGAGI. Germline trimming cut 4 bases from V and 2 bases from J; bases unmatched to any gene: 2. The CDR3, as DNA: TGTGCCAGCAGTTGGGGACAGACCTACGAGCAGTACTTC. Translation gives CASSWGQTYEQYF.

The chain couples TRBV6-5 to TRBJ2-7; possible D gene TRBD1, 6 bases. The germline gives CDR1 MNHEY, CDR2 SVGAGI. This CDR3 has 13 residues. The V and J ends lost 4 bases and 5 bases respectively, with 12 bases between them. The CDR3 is CASSWQGLDEQYF. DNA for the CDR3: TGTGCCAGCAGTTGGCAGGGGCTGGACGAGCAGTACTTC.

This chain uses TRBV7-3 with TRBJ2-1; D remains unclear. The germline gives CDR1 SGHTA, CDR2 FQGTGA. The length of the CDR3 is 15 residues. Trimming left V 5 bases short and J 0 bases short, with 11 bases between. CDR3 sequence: CASSTIMSSYNEQFF. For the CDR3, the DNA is TGTGCCAGCAGCACTATTATGAGCTCCTACAATGAGCAGTTCTTC.

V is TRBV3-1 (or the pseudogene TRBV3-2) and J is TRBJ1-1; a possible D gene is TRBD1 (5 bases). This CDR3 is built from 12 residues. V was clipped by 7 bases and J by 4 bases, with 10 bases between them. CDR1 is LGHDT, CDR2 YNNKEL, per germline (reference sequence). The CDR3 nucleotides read TGTGCCAGCATCGAAGGGGTCACTGAAGCTTTCTTT. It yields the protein CASIEGVTEAFF.

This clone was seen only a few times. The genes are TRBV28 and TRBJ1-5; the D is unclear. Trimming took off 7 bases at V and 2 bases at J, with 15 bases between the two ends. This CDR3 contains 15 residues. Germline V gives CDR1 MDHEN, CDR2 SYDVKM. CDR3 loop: CASISQAGGNQPQHF. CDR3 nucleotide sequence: TGTGCCAGCATTTCCCAAGCCGGGGGCAATCAGCCCCAGCATTTT.

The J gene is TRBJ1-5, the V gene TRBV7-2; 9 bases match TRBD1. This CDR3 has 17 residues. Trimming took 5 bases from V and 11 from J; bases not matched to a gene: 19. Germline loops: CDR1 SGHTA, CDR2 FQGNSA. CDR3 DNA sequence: TGTGCCAGCAGCCGCCGCTGGGGACAGGGCGCGATGAGCACCCAGCATTTT. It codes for CASSRRWGQGAMSTQHF.

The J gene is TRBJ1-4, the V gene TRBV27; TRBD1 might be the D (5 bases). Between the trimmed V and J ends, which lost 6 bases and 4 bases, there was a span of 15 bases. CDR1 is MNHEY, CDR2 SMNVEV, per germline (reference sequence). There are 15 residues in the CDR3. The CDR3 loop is CASSPVRGVNEKLFF. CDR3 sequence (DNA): TGTGCCAGCAGCCCTGTCCGGGGGGTTAATGAAAAACTGTTTTTT.